These 25 T cell receptor beta chains originate from one sample sequenced in a study of CD4 T cells in relation to SARS-CoV-2 and coronaviruses. The protocol was immunoSEQ multiplex PCR, while the TCRdb copy is restricted to in-frame clones and leaves out a portion. The table shows just under 65,000 clones, with over 90% occurring only once. CD4+ T cells from unexposed donors were obtained before the COVID-19 pandemic (2011-2018). Sequenced: naive CD4+ T cells from PBMCs. The subset was: naive CD4+ T cells isolated by negative enrichment. These receptors came from a human donor in good health.

This clone was observed a single time. The chain recombines TRBV2 with TRBJ2-5; 7 bases match TRBD1. V shed 6 bases, J shed 5 bases, and the junction held 9 bases outside the gene matches. Germline V CDR1 and CDR2: SNHLY, FYNNEI. The CDR3 covers 14 residues. CDR3 sequence: CASRDQQGKETQYF. CDR3 nucleotides: TGTGCCAGCAGGGACCAACAGGGGAAGGAGACCCAGTACTTC.

The chain joins TRBV19 to TRBJ1-3; D perhaps matches TRBD1 (5 bases). Germline values: CDR1 LNHDA, CDR2 SQIVND (reference sequence). This CDR3 is 15 amino acids long. V lost 1 base and J 4 bases, leaving 11 bases between the germline ends. CDR3 in amino acids: CASSIGGGGGNTIYF. CDR3 coding DNA: TGTGCCAGTAGTATAGGGGGCGGCGGAGGAAACACCATATATTTT.

The chain carries TRBV6-5 and TRBJ1-6; a possible D gene is TRBD1 (6 bases). The germline V gene has CDR1 MNHEY and CDR2 SVGAGI. The V end was cut by 5 bases, the J end by 10 bases, with 12 bases between. CDR3 length equals 13 residues. The CDR3 bases are TGTGCCAGCAGTCAGGACAGAAGATCACCCCTCCACTTT. The encoded protein is CASSQDRRSPLHF.

The rearrangement uses TRBV5-1 and TRBJ2-2, with D tentatively TRBD1 or TRBD2 (5 bases each). This CDR3 region has 16 residues. V gave up 6 bases and J gave up 4 bases, with 19 bases separating them. CDR1 is SGHRS, CDR2 YFSETQ, per germline. For the CDR3, the DNA is TGCGCCAGCACCCTCCCGAGGGGTGGAATCACCGGGGAGCTGTTTTTT. Translation: CASTLPRGGITGELFF.

This chain connects TRBV9 to TRBJ1-4, with a weak D call TRBD1 (5 bases). CDR1 and CDR2 (germline): SGDLS, YYNGEE. CDR3 length: 17 residues. V dropped 0 bases and J dropped 0 bases, with 12 bases sitting between them. The CDR3 is CASSVDPGGATNEKLFF. As DNA, the CDR3 is TGTGCCAGCAGCGTAGACCCGGGGGGGGCAACTAATGAAAAACTGTTTTTT. The full variable domain, completed using reference TRBV9 and TRBJ1-4, is DSGVTQTPKHLITATGQRVTLRCSPRSGDLSVYWYQQSLDQGLQFLIQYYNGEERAKGNILERFSAQQFPDLHSELNLSSLELGDSALYFCASSVDPGGATNEKLFFGSGTQLSVL.

The rearrangement joins TRBV28 to TRBJ1-2; TRBD1 aligns across 7 bases. Per the germline V gene, CDR1 is MDHEN and CDR2 is SYDVKM. The V segment lost 6 bases and the J segment 2 bases; nucleotides outside the gene matches: 3. CDR3 length: 13 amino acids. CDR3 amino acids: CASRTGANYGYTF. DNA for the CDR3: TGTGCCAGCAGAACAGGGGCGAACTATGGCTACACCTTC.

The chain links TRBV7-9 to TRBJ1-2; D gene uncertain. Germline assignment: CDR1 SEHNR and CDR2 FQNEAQ (reference sequence). V lost 0 bases to trimming and J lost 4 bases, with 15 bases between them. The CDR3 contains 16 residues. CDR3 residues: CASSLAHLDGGYGYTF. CDR3 sequence (DNA): TGTGCCAGCAGCTTAGCCCATCTGGACGGCGGCTATGGCTACACCTTC. Drawing the rest from reference TRBV7-9 and TRBJ1-2, the complete variable domain is DTGVSQNPRHKITKRGQNVTFRCDPISEHNRLYWYRQTLGQGPEFLTYFQNEAQLEKSRLLSDRFSAERPKGSFSTLEIQRTEQGDSAMYLCASSLAHLDGGYGYTFGSGTRLTVV.

The rearrangement joins TRBV2 to TRBJ2-2; D uncertain. V was shortened by 1 base and J by 1 base, with 7 bases between the two germline ends. This CDR3 has 15 amino acids. Germline V gene lookup returns CDR1 SNHLY and CDR2 FYNNEI. Written as DNA, the CDR3 is TGTGCCAGCAGTGAAGTACAGATGAACACCGGGGAGCTGTTTTTT. Protein product: CASSEVQMNTGELFF.

V usage is TRBV7-7 and J usage is TRBJ2-5, with TRBD2 matching 7 bases. The CDR3 loop spans 14 amino acids. The V gene's germline CDR1 is SSHAT and CDR2 FNYEAQ (reference sequence). J gave up 2 bases and V 4 bases, and 4 bases lay outside the gene matches. The CDR3 DNA reads TGTGCCAGCAGCTGGGGGGGGTCACAAGAGACCCAGTACTTC. Translation gives CASSWGGSQETQYF.

The gene calls are TRBV25-1 and TRBJ2-1; tentatively, D is TRBD2 (7 bases). The ends were cut back, 4 bases at V and 13 bases at J, with 17 bases in the middle. CDR1 and CDR2 from the germline V gene are MGHDK and SYGVNS. The CDR3 runs to 13 residues. CDR3 protein: CASSVGGLLIQFF. CDR3 sequence (DNA): TGTGCCAGCAGTGTCGGGGGGCTCCTTATTCAGTTCTTC.

The CDR3 bases are TGTGCCAGCAGCCCTCGAGACAGTGCGGGGGGGGAGCAGTACTTC. Amino acid sequence: CASSPRDSAGGEQYF. The chain joins TRBV11-3 to TRBJ2-7; TRBD2 aligns across 9 bases. The V segment lost 5 bases and the J segment 7 bases; nucleotides outside the gene matches: 12. The CDR3 is 15 residues long. The germline CDR1 and CDR2 sequences are SGHNT and YENEEA.

V usage is TRBV11-2 and J usage is TRBJ2-2; 14 bases agree with TRBD2. The CDR3 has 20 amino acids. Losses at the gene ends were 0 bases for V and 1 base for J; bases not matched to a gene: 7. CDR1 SGHAT and CDR2 FQNNGV come from the germline V gene. For the CDR3, the DNA is TGTGCCAGCAGCTTAGATTCCCCGGGACTAGCGGGAGTGAACACCGGGGAGCTGTTTTTT. As protein: CASSLDSPGLAGVNTGELFF.

CDR3 nucleotides: TGCGCCAGCAGCTTGAACCCAGAGAACACTGAAGCTTTCTTT. This translates into CASSLNPENTEAFF. This chain joins TRBV5-1 and TRBJ1-1; no clear D gene. Germline V gives CDR1 SGHRS, CDR2 YFSETQ. The CDR3 consists of 14 residues. V lost 1 base, J lost 1 base, and 8 bases lay in between.

This chain uses TRBV28 with TRBJ2-7; TRBD1 is a possible D gene (5 bases). Germline lookup yields CDR1 MDHEN and CDR2 SYDVKM. This CDR3 region has 13 residues. V lost 5 bases and J 0 bases, leaving 8 bases between the germline ends. CDR3 bases: TGTGCCAGCAGTATCGGACACTCCTACGAGCAGTACTTC. It is translated as CASSIGHSYEQYF. The variable domain in full, completed from reference TRBV28 and TRBJ2-7, reads DVKVTQSSRYLVKRTGEKVFLECVQDMDHENMFWYRQDPGLGLRLIYFSYDVKMKEKGDIPEGYSVSREKKERFSLILESASTNQTSMYLCASSIGHSYEQYFGPGTRLTVT.

The chain recombines TRBV27 with TRBJ2-1; 12 bases map to TRBD2. The CDR3 sequence is 20 residues long. In germline, CDR1 is MNHEY, CDR2 SMNVEV (reference sequence). The V segment lost 1 base and the J segment 1 base; nucleotides outside the gene matches: 11. CDR3 protein: CASSLWASGRASGSYNEQFF. CDR3 coding DNA: TGTGCCAGCAGTTTATGGGCTAGCGGGAGGGCCAGCGGATCCTACAATGAGCAGTTCTTC.

This chain links TRBV30 with TRBJ2-3; TRBD1 agrees at 7 bases. The CDR3 extends over 14 amino acids. In germline, CDR1 is GTSNPN, CDR2 SVGIG (reference sequence). V was clipped by 5 bases and J by 2 bases; unmatched bases: 7. The CDR3 DNA reads as TGTGCCTGGCGACAGGGATCTAACACAGATACGCAGTATTTT. Translated, it gives CAWRQGSNTDTQYF.

The chain couples TRBV5-1 to TRBJ2-3; 7 bases are shared with TRBD2. Germline V gene lookup returns CDR1 SGHRS and CDR2 YFSETQ. V trimming: 4 bases; J trimming: 4 bases; junction bases outside the gene matches: 15. This CDR3 is 17 amino acids long. The CDR3 DNA is TGCGCCAGCAGCCCCGCCCCGGGAGGAGGATTCGCAGATACGCAGTATTTT. Translating it yields CASSPAPGGGFADTQYF.

In DNA, the CDR3 is TGCGCCAGCAGCCCTGGACCCGGGGGCGCGGAAGCTTTCTTT. Its protein is CASSPGPGGAEAFF. This chain uses TRBV5-1 with TRBJ1-1; possibly TRBD1 for D (6 bases). This CDR3 is 14 amino acids long. Germline CDR1 SGHRS, CDR2 YFSETQ. V dropped 4 bases and J dropped 8 bases, with 18 bases sitting between them.

CDR3 in DNA: TGTGCCAGCAGCAATCCAGGGGAGCCCAGCCACGAGCAGTACTTC. This translates into CASSNPGEPSHEQYF. The V call is TRBV28, the J call TRBJ2-7; TRBD1 might be the D (6 bases). The CDR3 totals 15 residues. CDR1 is MDHEN and CDR2 is SYDVKM in the germline V gene. V lost 6 bases to trimming and J lost 5 bases, with 20 bases between them.

J is TRBJ2-1 and V is TRBV30; 16 bases align to TRBD2. The CDR3 is 18 residues long. Germline CDR1 GTSNPN, CDR2 SVGIG (reference sequence). J was trimmed by 0 bases and V by 4 bases; bases with no gene match: 6. CDR3 nucleotides: TGTGCCTGGATTCCGGGACTAGCGGGGGGGAGCTCCTACAATGAGCAGTTCTTC. It translates to CAWIPGLAGGSSYNEQFF.

The chain recombines TRBV19 with TRBJ2-7, with TRBD2 identical over 14 bases. The germline V gene encodes CDR1 LNHDA and CDR2 SQIVND (reference sequence). With V trimmed by 6 bases and J by 2 bases, 3 bases remained unmatched. The CDR3 loop spans 15 amino acids. The CDR3 here is CASSSGLAGAYEQYF. The CDR3 DNA sequence: TGTGCCAGTAGCTCGGGACTAGCGGGAGCCTACGAGCAGTACTTC.

V gene TRBV5-1 combines with J gene TRBJ1-3; TRBD1 aligns across 8 bases. The CDR3 has 15 residues. The V and J ends lost 3 bases and 4 bases, in that order; junction bases with no gene match: 6. Germline CDR1 and CDR2: SGHRS and YFSETQ. DNA for the CDR3: TGCGCCAGCAGCTCTGGGGGGACAGGCGGAAACACCATATATTTT. It is translated as CASSSGGTGGNTIYF. Full variable domain (outside the CDR3, taken from reference TRBV5-1 and TRBJ1-3): KAGVTQTPRYLIKTRGQQVTLSCSPISGHRSVSWYQQTPGQGLQFLFEYFSETQRNKGNFPGRFSGRQFSNSRSEMNVSTLELGDSALYLCASSSGGTGGNTIYFGEGSWLTVV.

The rearrangement joins TRBV9 to TRBJ2-7, with D unclear. V was clipped by 0 bases and J by 2 bases, with 9 bases between them. Germline values: CDR1 SGDLS, CDR2 YYNGEE. The CDR3 is 14 amino acids. The CDR3 spells CASSVDLQTYEQYF. The CDR3 nucleotides are TGTGCCAGCAGCGTAGATCTGCAGACCTACGAGCAGTACTTC.

This sequence joins TRBV5-1 and TRBJ2-7; 9 bases line up with TRBD1. This CDR3 is 15 amino acids long. V lost 5 bases, J lost 1 base, and 7 bases stayed unmatched. CDR1 is SGHRS and CDR2 is YFSETQ in the germline V gene. CDR3 loop: CASRAAGTGSYEQYF. The CDR3 nucleotides read TGCGCCAGCAGAGCAGCCGGGACAGGGTCCTACGAGCAGTACTTC.

The genes are TRBV25-1 and TRBJ1-2; no definite D call. The CDR3 runs 13 residues. Germline lookup yields CDR1 MGHDK and CDR2 SYGVNS. V lost 0 bases and J 4 bases, leaving 6 bases between the germline ends. Here the CDR3 DNA reads TGTGCCAGCAGTGAATATAGTGGCTATGGCTACACCTTC. It yields the protein CASSEYSGYGYTF.